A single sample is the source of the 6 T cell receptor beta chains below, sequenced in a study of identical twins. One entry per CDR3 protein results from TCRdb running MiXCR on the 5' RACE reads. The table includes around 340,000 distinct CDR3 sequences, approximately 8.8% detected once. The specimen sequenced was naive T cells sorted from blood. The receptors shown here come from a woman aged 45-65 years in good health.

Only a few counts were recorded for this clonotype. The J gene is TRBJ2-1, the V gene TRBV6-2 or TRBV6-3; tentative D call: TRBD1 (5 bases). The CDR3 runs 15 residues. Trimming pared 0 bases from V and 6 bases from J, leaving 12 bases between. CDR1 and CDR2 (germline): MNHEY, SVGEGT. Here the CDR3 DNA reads TGTGCCAGCAGTTACTCGACCCAGGGCGGCAATGAGCAGTTCTTC. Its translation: CASSYSTQGGNEQFF.

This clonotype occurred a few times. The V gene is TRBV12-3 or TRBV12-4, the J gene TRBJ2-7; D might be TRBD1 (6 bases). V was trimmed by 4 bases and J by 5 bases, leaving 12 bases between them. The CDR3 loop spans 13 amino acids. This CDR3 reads CASSSQGTHEQYF. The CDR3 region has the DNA TGTGCCAGCAGTTCACAGGGAACCCACGAGCAGTACTTC.

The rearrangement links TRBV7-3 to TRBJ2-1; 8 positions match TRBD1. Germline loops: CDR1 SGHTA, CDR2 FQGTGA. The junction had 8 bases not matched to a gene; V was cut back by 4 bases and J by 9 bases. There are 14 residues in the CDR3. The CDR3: CASSSGQGRGEQFF. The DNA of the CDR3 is TGTGCCAGCAGCTCTGGACAGGGTCGGGGTGAGCAGTTCTTC.

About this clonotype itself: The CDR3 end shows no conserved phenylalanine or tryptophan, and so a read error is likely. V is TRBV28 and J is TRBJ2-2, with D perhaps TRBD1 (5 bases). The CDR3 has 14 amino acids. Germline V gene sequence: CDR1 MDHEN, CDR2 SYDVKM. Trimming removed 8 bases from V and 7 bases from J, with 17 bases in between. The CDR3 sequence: CASGEGAQIGELFL. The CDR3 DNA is TGTGCCAGCGGGGAAGGGGCGCAAATCGGGGAGCTGTTTCTT.

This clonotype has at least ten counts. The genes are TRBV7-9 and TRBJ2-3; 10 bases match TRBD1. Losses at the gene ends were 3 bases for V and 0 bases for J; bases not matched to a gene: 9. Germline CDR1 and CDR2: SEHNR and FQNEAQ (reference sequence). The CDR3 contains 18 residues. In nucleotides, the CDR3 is TGTGCCAGCAGCTTCCCCGGGACAGGGGCACCTAGCACAGATACGCAGTATTTT. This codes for CASSFPGTGAPSTDTQYF.

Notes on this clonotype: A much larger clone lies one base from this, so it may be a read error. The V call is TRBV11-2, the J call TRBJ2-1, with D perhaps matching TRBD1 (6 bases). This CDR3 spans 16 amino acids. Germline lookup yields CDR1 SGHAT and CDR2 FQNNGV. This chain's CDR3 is CASTPSRGKLNNELFF. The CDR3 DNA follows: TGTGCCAGCACCCCCTCGAGGGGGAAGTTAAACAATGAGCTGTTCTTC.